This paragraph reports one TCR beta chain. This entry comes from a study of blood T cell repertoires in COVID-19. CDR1 is KGHSH, CDR2 LQKENI, per germline. The CDR3 is 14 amino acids. Germline trimming cut 4 bases from V and 4 bases from J; bases unmatched to any gene: 3. Per the study methods: Cell counts per sample came from amplifying reference gene primers. The table came from immunoSEQ multiplex PCR; TCRdb's copy has only in-frame clones and leaves some out. The V and J calls and clone size were taken over from that table, and D and trimming were inferred from the DNA. The table includes 450,000 or so clones, about 90% detected once.

The chain links TRBV18 to TRBJ2-2; 7 positions match TRBD2. The sample consisted of peripheral blood. This receptor was taken from a man aged 18 to 35 with COVID-19, enrolled during active disease. CDR3 nucleotides: TGTGCCAGCTCACGGGAGGGGAGCACCGGGGAGCTGTTTTTT. It is translated as CASSREGSTGELFF.